Listed here is a single T cell receptor (beta chain). CDR1 KGHSH and CDR2 LQKENI come from the germline V gene. The CDR3 totals 15 residues. Losses at the gene ends were 5 bases for V and 6 bases for J; bases not matched to a gene: 11. This specimen comes from a study of blood T cell repertoires in COVID-19. TCRdb's table, derived via immunoSEQ multiplex PCR, lists solely in-frame clones and lacks some. There are approximately 210,000 clones in the sample; 70% to 90% occur only once, and 5.1% lies in the top ten. The receptor's source is a woman in her sixties or seventies with active or convalescent COVID-19. Input material: peripheral blood. This chain uses TRBV18 with TRBJ2-3; 7 bases line up with TRBD1. The DNA for the CDR3 is TGTGCCAGCTCAGTGACAGGGTCCGAAATGGATACGCAGTATTTT. As protein: CASSVTGSEMDTQYF.